The 4 T cell receptor beta chains presented below share a single source sample, sequenced in a study of cytomegalovirus exposure and HLA in healthy donors. Vbeta (60) and Jbeta (13) primers were used in the PCR. The method was immunoSEQ multiplex PCR; TCRdb's version includes in-frame clones alone and lacks a portion of them. This table has some 190,000 clones, over 75% appearing once. What was sequenced was PBMCs. The origin of the receptors is a woman in her twenties or thirties in good health and CMV-seronegative.

The J gene is TRBJ2-2, the V gene TRBV15; 8 bases match TRBD1. V gave up 0 bases and J gave up 5 bases; unmatched junction bases: 11. CDR1 is LNHNV and CDR2 is YYDKDF in the germline V gene (reference sequence). CDR3 length: 18 amino acids. CDR3 residues: CATSRDLGGQVVTGELFF. In DNA, the CDR3 is TGTGCCACCAGCAGAGATCTAGGGGGACAGGTTGTTACCGGGGAGCTGTTTTTT.

This clone came up a few times. This chain connects TRBV15 to TRBJ2-7; tentatively, D is TRBD2 (6 bases). The CDR3 loop spans 15 amino acids. Germline CDR1 and CDR2: LNHNV and YYDKDF (reference sequence). The V gene lost 1 base and the J gene lost 5 bases, with 15 bases spanning the gap. The CDR3 spells CATSRGGEGFDEQYF. CDR3 nucleotides: TGTGCCACCAGCAGAGGGGGGGAAGGGTTCGACGAGCAGTACTTC.

This chain uses TRBV7-3 with TRBJ1-2; 8 nucleotides line up with TRBD1. Unmatched junction bases numbered 10, after V lost 4 bases and J lost 6 bases. CDR1 is SGHTA, CDR2 FQGTGA, per germline. The CDR3 covers 15 residues. CDR3: CASSSRYRGDHGYTF. The CDR3 DNA follows: TGTGCCAGCAGCTCTCGTTACAGGGGGGATCATGGCTACACCTTC.

The chain recombines TRBV10-3 with TRBJ2-7, with D possibly being TRBD1 (5 bases). Germline assignment: CDR1 ENHRY and CDR2 SYGVKD. V shed 3 bases and J shed 1 base, with 19 bases lying between them. This CDR3 is built from 17 residues. The CDR3 nucleotides are TGTGCCATCAGTGAACGAGTTGGGCGCAACAGGTCCTACGAGCAGTACTTC. Amino acids: CAISERVGRNRSYEQYF.